This TCR beta chain is from a study of early T cells in non-severe SARS-CoV-2 infection (dated by TCRdb to about 2021). Context from the whole study: Bulk RNA from unsorted whole blood was used for TCR sequencing, so alpha and beta chains could not be paired.

General study outcomes and caveats: VDJdb matching was skewed toward anti-spike CD8 responses and likely underestimated virus-specific expansions by missing private and CD4 specificities.

The study was a case-control design nested within a healthcare worker cohort in London, UK, with weekly nasopharyngeal swab PCR tests and blood sampling. Healthcare workers were enrolled in the week of the UK lockdown, from 23 to 31 March 2020, and were followed every week for up to roughly 15 weeks. CDR1 and CDR2 (LNHNV, YYDKDF) derive from the germline V gene (reference sequence). V was cut back by 3 bases and J by 7 bases, leaving a gap of 6 bases between them. The CDR3 spans 12 residues, from the cysteine through the phenylalanine. The sequence is cut down to CDR3 DNA, 36 bases in frame from base 1. Worth noting for this clonotype: Its antigen is not yet known. No much larger clonotype is one base removed from it; base qualities were not supplied.

Libraries came from 5' RACE. Sequencing instrument: NextSeq 500. Unique molecular identifiers were attached to individual cDNA molecules in the TCR library protocol so that sequencing error and PCR bias could be corrected. Both TCR alpha and beta chains were sequenced, and tight co-correlation was observed between alpha and beta sequence abundances in each sample. In the source study's methods: Decombinator V4 was used to annotate TCR sequences for V gene, J gene and CDR3. Expanded TCRs were defined as changing significantly between any two time points under a Poisson model with p below 0.0001. TCR abundances were normalised to the total number of TCRs sequenced per sample and were expressed as counts per million. MAIT TCRs were defined by TRAV1-2 paired with TRAJ12, TRAJ20 or TRAJ33, and iNKT TCRs by TRAV10 paired with TRAJ18. A search of VDJdb, accessed on 1 November 2021, was run for TCRs annotated to CMV, EBV and SARS-CoV-2, with TCRs annotated for multiple antigens excluded. The public sequencing data were trimmed at Q25 with fastp and processed into clonotypes with MiXCR by TCRdb, which kept only in-frame beta chains. All rows with the same CDR3 protein become a single entry with the most common DNA and genes. The V and J calls follow TCRdb's processing rather than the paper's. The sample yields about 130,000 distinct CDR3 sequences; 14% to 15% were counted once. The top ten hold around a fifth of the sample.

This chain is built from TRBV15 and TRBJ2-2, with TRBD2 tentatively as D gene (5 bases match). Sequenced material: whole blood. This sequence was found in an adult who was a healthcare worker with PCR-confirmed SARS-CoV-2 infection or an uninfected control (not recorded which). CDR3 region: CATSREVGELFF. The DNA sequence reads TGTGCCACCAGCAGGGAGGTCGGGGAGCTGTTTTTT. The entire variable domain, with the stretches around the CDR3 drawn from the reference TRBV15 and TRBJ2-2 proteins, is DAMVIQNPRYQVTQFGKPVTLSCSQTLNHNVMYWYQQKSSQAPKLLFHYYDKDFNNEADTPDNFQSRRPNTSFCFLDIRSPGLGDTAMYLCATSREVGELFFGEGSRLTVL.